A selection of T cell receptor beta chains follows, all from one sample in a study of cytotoxic CD8 clonotypes in ibrutinib-treated CLL. Sequenced by immunoSEQ multiplex PCR; TCRdb stores in-frame clones only, minus some. In the table there are 25,000 to 30,000 clones, roughly 76% of which are singletons. The starting material was PBMCs, obtained after 36 months of ibrutinib treatment. The receptors come from a human donor with chronic lymphocytic leukemia. Each CDR3 is given with its conserved first and last residue. A D gene is named only where the DNA matches it firmly. Clone sizes are given selectively: once, few, many, or a class where the clone is expanded.

TRBD1	TRBV7-2	.	TRBJ1-1	TGTGCCAGCAGCCGACAGGGAACCCGGAACACTGAAGCTTTCTTT	CASSRQGTRNTEAFF
.	TRBV27	few	TRBJ2-1	TGTGCCAGCAGTGTCCTTACACTCCAAGAGCAGTTCTTC	CASSVLTLQEQFF
TRBD1	TRBV30	.	TRBJ2-7	TGTGCCTGGATTCCGGGGACAGGGGAGTACTACGAGCAGTACTTC	CAWIPGTGEYYEQYF
.	TRBV6-6	.	TRBJ2-6	TGTGCCAGTTGGGATGATGGGGCCAACGTCCTGACTTTC	CASWDDGANVLTF
TRBD1	TRBV28	.	TRBJ1-6	TGTGCCAGCAGTCTTGCGGGGGACAGTTATAATTCACCCCTCCACTTT	CASSLAGDSYNSPLHF
.	TRBV27	once	TRBJ2-7	TGTGCCAGCAGTTTGGGTTTCCCCGTCTACGAGCAGTACTTC	CASSLGFPVYEQYF
TRBD1	TRBV13	.	TRBJ2-7	TGTGCCAGCAGCATCGGGACAGGGAGATACGAGCAGTACTTC	CASSIGTGRYEQYF
.	TRBV10-3	.	TRBJ1-1	TGTGCCATCAGTGCACAGCTTATGAACACTGAAGCTTTCTTT	CAISAQLMNTEAFF
TRBD1	TRBV27	.	TRBJ1-6	TGTGCCAGCAGTTCCAAAATACAGGGGCTTGGGTCACCCCTCCACTTT	CASSSKIQGLGSPLHF
.	TRBV19	.	TRBJ1-4	TGTGCCAGTTCGGGGGCAACTAATGAAAAACTGTTTTTT	CASSGATNEKLFF
.	TRBV7-8	.	TRBJ1-5	TGTGCCAGCGACAGATCTTATAGCAATCAGCCCCAGCATTTT	CASDRSYSNQPQHF
TRBD1	TRBV2	.	TRBJ2-5	TGTGCCAGCAGCCAAGGGGACAGGGACGGGGAGACCCAGTACTTC	CASSQGDRDGETQYF
.	TRBV29-1	.	TRBJ1-2	TGCAGCGTTCCTAATCCAGGCACACCTAACTATGGCTACACCTTC	CSVPNPGTPNYGYTF
.	TRBV7-2	once	TRBJ1-2	TGTGCCAGCAGCTTGGAGTTCGGTCCGGGCGGCTATGGCTACACCTTC	CASSLEFGPGGYGYTF
.	TRBV19	.	TRBJ1-5	TGTGCCAGTACCCCGAACGTCGGCAGGGGAAACGGTATCAATCAGCCCCAGCATTTT	CASTPNVGRGNGINQPQHF
.	TRBV19	.	TRBJ1-2	TGTGCCAGTAGTATAGTCGTACCCCCTAACTATGGCTACACCTTC	CASSIVVPPNYGYTF
.	TRBV19	.	TRBJ1-1	TGTGCCAGTAGTATTTCGAACAGCCAGAACACTGAAGCTTTCTTT	CASSISNSQNTEAFF
.	TRBV27	.	TRBJ1-1	TGTGCCAGCAGCCTCCGACCTGAAGCTGAAGCTTTCTTT	CASSLRPEAEAFF
.	TRBV4-3	.	TRBJ1-5	TGCGCCAGCAGCCAAGTTTGGGGTAGCAATCAGCCCCAGCATTTT	CASSQVWGSNQPQHF
.	TRBV19	few	TRBJ1-1	TGTGCCAGTAGTGTTACGGGACATCCGAACACTGAAGCTTTCTTT	CASSVTGHPNTEAFF
.	TRBV6-5	.	TRBJ2-1	TGTGCCAGCAGTTTGGGGGGCCCGGGGAATGAGCAGTTCTTC	CASSLGGPGNEQFF
.	TRBV30	.	TRBJ2-1	TGTGCCGGAGGGGCCTACAATGAGCAGTTCTTC	CAGGAYNEQFF
.	TRBV6-5	.	TRBJ1-3	TGTGCCAGCAAAGTCTCCGGGCTCGGAAACACCATATATTTT	CASKVSGLGNTIYF